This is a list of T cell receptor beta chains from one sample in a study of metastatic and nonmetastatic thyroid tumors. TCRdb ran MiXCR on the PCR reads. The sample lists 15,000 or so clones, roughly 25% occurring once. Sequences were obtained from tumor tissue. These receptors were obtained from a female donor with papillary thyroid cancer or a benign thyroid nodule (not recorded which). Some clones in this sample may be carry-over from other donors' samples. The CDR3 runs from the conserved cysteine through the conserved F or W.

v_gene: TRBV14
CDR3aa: CASRQATRTASEAFF

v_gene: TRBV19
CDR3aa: CAISIPTAVNIQYF

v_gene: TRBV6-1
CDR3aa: CASSDPWQGGGYTF

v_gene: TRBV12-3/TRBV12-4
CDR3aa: CASSLGGAETQYF

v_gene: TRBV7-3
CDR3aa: CASSLSGRAGETQYF

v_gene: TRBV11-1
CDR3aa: CASSLGSAGARYEQYF

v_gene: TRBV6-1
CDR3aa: CASSEGTSGRRSTDTQYF

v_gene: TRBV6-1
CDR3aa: CASNPEYRVATEAFF

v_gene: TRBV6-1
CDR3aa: CASSETSGSVDTQYF

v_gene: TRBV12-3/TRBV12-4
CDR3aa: CASSPSGQETQYF

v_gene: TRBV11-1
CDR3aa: CARSGNLFSGRAMGEQFF

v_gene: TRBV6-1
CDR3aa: CASSITTEVRTEAFF

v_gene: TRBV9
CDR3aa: CASIVIQGITGELFF

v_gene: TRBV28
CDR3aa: CASSRDGLGPQHF

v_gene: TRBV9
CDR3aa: CASSLFFESEQYF

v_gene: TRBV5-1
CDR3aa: CASSKELQAYTSGRAPDTQYF

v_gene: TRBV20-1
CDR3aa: CSASQGVYEQYF

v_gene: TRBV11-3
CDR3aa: CASSLGPLTEAFF

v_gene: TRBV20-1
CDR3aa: CSARDLAGDNTGEPFF

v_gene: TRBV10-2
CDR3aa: CASRNGQGSSYEQYF

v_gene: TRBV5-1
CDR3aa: CASSLGLAEAFF

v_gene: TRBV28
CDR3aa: CASSLATDNTDTQYF

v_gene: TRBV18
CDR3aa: CASSPRAGGRSNQPQHF

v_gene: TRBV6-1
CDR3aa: CASGTLRDDYEQYF

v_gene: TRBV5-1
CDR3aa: CASSLAGSGRGYEQYF

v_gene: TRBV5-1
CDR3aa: CASSLGRANEQFF

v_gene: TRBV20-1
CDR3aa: CSAREAGAHNEQFF

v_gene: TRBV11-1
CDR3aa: CASSLAGGANVLTF

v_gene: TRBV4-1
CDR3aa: CASSQEVRSGKGNTEAFF

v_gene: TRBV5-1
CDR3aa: CASSIGPNYGYTF

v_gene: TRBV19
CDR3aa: CASSNRVANYGYTF

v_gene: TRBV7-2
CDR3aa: CASSLYEGEQFF

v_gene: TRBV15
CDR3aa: CATSPNGVSGNTIYF

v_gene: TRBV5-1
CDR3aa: CASTWGQASTDTQYF

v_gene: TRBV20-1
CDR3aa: CSARDNLLDTQYF

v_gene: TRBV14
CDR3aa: CASSQALLAGEQYF

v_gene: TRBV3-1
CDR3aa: CASSSPVSTDTQYF

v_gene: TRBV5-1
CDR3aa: CASSSTGPTTYNEQFF

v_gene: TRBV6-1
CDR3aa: CASSEIGGTGNIQYF

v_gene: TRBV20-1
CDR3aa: CSAGLVDYEQYF

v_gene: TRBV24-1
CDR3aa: CATSDGTGLISGYTF

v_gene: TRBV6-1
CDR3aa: CASQSGSSYNEQFF

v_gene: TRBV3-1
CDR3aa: CASSQVSGITSYTF

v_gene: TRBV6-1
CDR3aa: CASSPGGSGGYTF

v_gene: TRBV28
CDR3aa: CASSPYAGAHQPQHF

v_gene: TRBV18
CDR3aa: CASSLGQQETQYF